This T cell receptor beta chain was sequenced in a study of T cell changes during pregnancy in multiple sclerosis. This CDR3 contains 14 residues. Looked up from germline, CDR1 is MNHEY and CDR2 is SVGAGI. The V gene lost 6 bases and the J gene lost 2 bases, with 10 bases spanning the gap. The protocol was immunoSEQ multiplex PCR, while the TCRdb copy is restricted to in-frame clones and leaves out a portion. The data show around 63,000 clones, about 92% seen once. The sequence derives from a female donor with multiple sclerosis, enrolled in a pregnancy study. This specimen consisted of peripheral blood, obtained after pregnancy. The genes are TRBV6-5 and TRBJ1-4, with D hard to call. The CDR3: CASRLGVTNEKLFF. DNA for the CDR3: TGTGCCAGCAGGCTCGGGGTGACTAATGAAAAACTGTTTTTT.